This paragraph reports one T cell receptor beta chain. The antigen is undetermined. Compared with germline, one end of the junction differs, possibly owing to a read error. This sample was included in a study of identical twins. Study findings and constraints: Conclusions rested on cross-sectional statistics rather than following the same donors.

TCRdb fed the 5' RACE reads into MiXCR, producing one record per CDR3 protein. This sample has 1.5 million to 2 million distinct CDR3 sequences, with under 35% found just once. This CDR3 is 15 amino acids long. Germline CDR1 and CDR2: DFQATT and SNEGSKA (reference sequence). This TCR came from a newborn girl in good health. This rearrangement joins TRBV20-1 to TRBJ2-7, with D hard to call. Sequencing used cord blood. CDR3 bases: TGCAGTGCTAGAGATGGGCGAGCAAGCTCCTACAAGCAGTACTTC. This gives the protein CSARDGRASSYKQYF.